The 22 T cell receptor beta chains below were found in one sample sequenced in a study of blood T cell repertoires in COVID-19. Profiled with immunoSEQ multiplex PCR; TCRdb holds only in-frame clones, not every one. The repertoire holds under 450,000 clones, with roughly 88% as singletons. Material for sequencing was peripheral blood. These receptors originate from a woman aged 50 to 60 with COVID-19, enrolled during active disease.

J is TRBJ1-5 and V is TRBV9; no definite D call. The germline gives CDR1 SGDLS, CDR2 YYNGEE. Trimming took off 5 bases at V and 5 bases at J, with 14 bases between the two ends. CDR3 length: 14 amino acids. In DNA, the CDR3 is TGTGCCAGCAGTGCTCACGGAGGCGATCAGCCCCAGCATTTT. It encodes CASSAHGGDQPQHF.

This chain joins TRBV5-1 and TRBJ1-5; maybe TRBD1 (5 bases). Per the germline V gene, CDR1 is SGHRS and CDR2 is YFSETQ. Deletions cut 4 bases from V and 4 bases from J, with 15 bases between. The CDR3 has 15 amino acids. CDR3 residues: CASSPQPGWNQPQHF. The CDR3 region has the DNA TGCGCCAGCAGCCCCCAACCAGGGTGGAATCAGCCCCAGCATTTT.

This sequence joins TRBV20-1 and TRBJ2-3; weak D call: TRBD2 (7 bases). Germline V gene data show CDR1 as DFQATT and CDR2 as SNEGSKA (reference sequence). The CDR3 has 11 residues. The CDR3 nucleotides read TGCGGGGGGGGCAGCACAGATACGCAGTATTTT. Its protein product is CGGGSTDTQYF.

The chain has TRBV6-1 and TRBJ2-2; weak D call: TRBD1 (6 bases). The V end lost 3 bases, the J end lost 4 bases, and 12 bases lay between the germline ends. CDR3 length: 15 residues. The germline V gene has CDR1 MNHNS and CDR2 SASEGT. The CDR3 here is CASSEPGASTGELFF. The CDR3 nucleotides read TGTGCCAGCAGTGAGCCAGGGGCGAGCACCGGGGAGCTGTTTTTT.

The chain links TRBV7-6 to TRBJ2-2, with 8 bases that match TRBD2. J was trimmed by 4 bases and V by 5 bases; bases with no gene match: 3. The germline gives CDR1 SGHVS, CDR2 FNYEAQ. The CDR3 is 14 residues long. CDR3 sequence reads: CASSRGGGTGELFF. The DNA for the CDR3 is TGTGCCAGCAGCCGGGGGGGCGGCACCGGGGAGCTGTTTTTT. Drawing the rest from reference TRBV7-6 and TRBJ2-2, the complete variable domain is GAGVSQSPRYKVTKRGQDVALRCDPISGHVSLYWYRQALGQGPEFLTYFNYEAQQDKSGLPNDRFSAERPEGSISTLTIQRTEQRDSAMYRCASSRGGGTGELFFGEGSRLTVL.

The CDR3: CASIYSAGVNEKLFF. For the CDR3, the DNA is TGTGCCAGCATTTATTCGGCAGGTGTTAATGAAAAACTGTTTTTT. The V call is TRBV2, the J call TRBJ1-4, with D unresolved. Trimming pared 7 bases from V and 4 bases from J, leaving 16 bases between. The CDR3 has 15 residues. Germline V gene sequence: CDR1 SNHLY, CDR2 FYNNEI.

The chain has TRBV11-1 and TRBJ2-5; D may be TRBD2 (6 bases). Germline CDR1 reads SGHAT; CDR2 reads FQDESV (reference sequence). The CDR3 spans 16 residues. Trimming took off 4 bases at V and 3 bases at J, with 18 bases between the two ends. Here the CDR3 reads CASSSPLAGTEETQYF. DNA for the CDR3: TGTGCCAGCAGCTCCCCCCTCGCGGGGACGGAAGAGACCCAGTACTTC. Complete variable domain (other parts from reference TRBV11-1 and TRBJ2-5): EAEVAQSPRYKITEKSQAVAFWCDPISGHATLYWYRQILGQGPELLVQFQDESVVDDSQLPKDRFSAERLKGVDSTLKIQPAELGDSAMYLCASSSPLAGTEETQYFGPGTRLLVL.

This rearrangement joins TRBV5-1 to TRBJ1-3; maybe TRBD1 (5 bases). There are 18 residues in the CDR3. Trimming removed 2 bases from V and 0 bases from J, with 18 bases in between. Germline V gene data show CDR1 as SGHRS and CDR2 as YFSETQ. CDR3 in amino acids: CASSFDSGDSDSGNTIYF. In nucleotides, the CDR3 is TGCGCCAGCAGCTTTGATAGTGGGGACTCGGACTCTGGAAACACCATATATTTT.

The chain employs TRBV7-8 and TRBJ1-2; D not certain. Germline CDR1 reads SGHVS; CDR2 reads FQNEAQ. The CDR3 has 13 residues. V was clipped by 3 bases and J by 1 base, with 6 bases between them. The CDR3 reads CASSFNSNYGYTF. Written as DNA, the CDR3 is TGTGCCAGCAGCTTCAACAGTAACTATGGCTACACCTTC.

In its sample, this clone was seen once. Other DNA sequences in the sample encode the same CDR3. The chain uses TRBV29-1 and TRBJ1-1; 11 bases line up with TRBD1. The CDR3 sequence is 13 residues long. V trimming: 7 bases; J trimming: 2 bases; junction bases outside the gene matches: 3. Looked up from germline, CDR1 is SQVTM and CDR2 is ANQGSEA. The chain's CDR3 is CSAGTGGNTEAFF. As DNA, the CDR3 is TGCAGCGCCGGGACAGGGGGTAACACTGAAGCTTTCTTT.

The chain has TRBV6-4 and TRBJ1-6, with D perhaps matching TRBD1 (5 bases). Germline CDR1 is MRHNA and CDR2 is SNTAGT. The CDR3 runs 15 residues. The V gene lost 0 bases and the J gene lost 6 bases, with 9 bases spanning the gap. As DNA, the CDR3 is TGTGCCAGCAGTGACTCTGGGGACTCTAATTCACCCCTCCACTTT. This sequence encodes CASSDSGDSNSPLHF.

The chain joins TRBV12-3 or TRBV12-4 to TRBJ1-5; unclear D gene. V lost 3 bases, J lost 7 bases, and 10 bases lay in between. This CDR3 spans 13 amino acids. The CDR3 sequence is CASSFREKQPQHF. The CDR3 DNA reads as TGTGCCAGCAGTTTCCGGGAGAAGCAGCCCCAGCATTTT.

The genes are TRBV30 and TRBJ2-2; TRBD1 agrees at 9 bases. In germline, CDR1 is GTSNPN, CDR2 SVGIG (reference sequence). V shed 0 bases, J shed 2 bases, and the junction held 7 bases outside the gene matches. The CDR3 runs 17 residues. The CDR3 DNA sequence: TGTGCCTGGAGTGTACGGGGACAGGGCCTTAACACCGGGGAGCTGTTTTTT. Translation: CAWSVRGQGLNTGELFF.

The CDR3 coding sequence is TGTGCTAGTGGGCCCGGACAACGCACAGATACGCAGTATTTT. Translation gives CASGPGQRTDTQYF. The chain combines TRBV12-5 with TRBJ2-3; tentative D call: TRBD1 (5 bases). The ends were cut back, 6 bases at V and 1 base at J, with 11 bases in the middle. This CDR3 is built from 14 residues. CDR1 is LGHNT and CDR2 is FRNRAP in the germline V gene.

The rearrangement links TRBV28 to TRBJ2-7; 7 bases match TRBD1. V lost 5 bases to trimming and J lost 3 bases; unmatched junction nucleotides: 7. The CDR3 spans 14 residues. CDR1 and CDR2 (germline): MDHEN, SYDVKM. The CDR3 spells CASSPWDRHYEQYF. The CDR3 coding sequence is TGTGCCAGCAGTCCCTGGGACAGACACTACGAGCAGTACTTC.

The genes are TRBV10-3 and TRBJ2-5, with 7 bases aligning to TRBD1. V was pared by 5 bases and J by 3 bases, with 3 bases of the junction left unmatched. This CDR3 region has 13 residues. The germline V gene encodes CDR1 ENHRY and CDR2 SYGVKD. Here the CDR3 reads CAISPGQKETQYF. The CDR3 DNA sequence: TGTGCCATCAGTCCGGGACAGAAAGAGACCCAGTACTTC.

The chain is built from TRBV9 and TRBJ2-3; D is possibly TRBD2 (6 bases). Per germline, CDR1 SGDLS and CDR2 YYNGEE. V lost 4 bases to trimming and J lost 0 bases, with 9 bases between them. This CDR3 comprises 14 residues. CDR3 loop: CASSPGTSTDTQYF. The CDR3 DNA is TGTGCCAGCAGCCCAGGGACTAGCACAGATACGCAGTATTTT. Full variable domain (remainder filled in from reference TRBV9 and TRBJ2-3): DSGVTQTPKHLITATGQRVTLRCSPRSGDLSVYWYQQSLDQGLQFLIQYYNGEERAKGNILERFSAQQFPDLHSELNLSSLELGDSALYFCASSPGTSTDTQYFGPGTRLTVL.

The chain employs TRBV30 and TRBJ1-1, with D perhaps matching TRBD1 (5 bases). V lost 2 bases to trimming and J lost 7 bases, with 17 bases between them. The CDR3 sequence is 14 residues long. Germline values: CDR1 GTSNPN, CDR2 SVGIG (reference sequence). The CDR3 coding sequence is TGTGCCTGGAGTCTACCGACAGTCGTTGGTGAAGCTTTCTTT. It encodes CAWSLPTVVGEAFF.

This CDR3 reads CASSSERGSNQPQHF. The CDR3 coding sequence is TGTGCCAGCAGTTCCGAACGGGGTAGCAATCAGCCCCAGCATTTT. The rearrangement uses TRBV2 and TRBJ1-5; D gene unclear. Trimming shortened V by 5 bases and J by 0 bases, and 11 bases separated the two germline ends. Germline CDR1 and CDR2: SNHLY and FYNNEI. The CDR3 extends over 15 amino acids.

This chain links TRBV5-4 with TRBJ2-3, with D tentatively TRBD2 (5 bases). V was cut by 3 bases and J by 10 bases, with 21 bases left in between. Germline V CDR1 and CDR2: SGHNT, YYREEE (reference sequence). This CDR3 has 15 residues. CDR3 sequence: CASSSEATLPVAQYF. The DNA for the CDR3 is TGTGCCAGCAGCTCGGAGGCCACTTTACCAGTAGCGCAGTATTTT.

The chain is built from TRBV6-5 and TRBJ1-5; 7 nucleotides line up with TRBD1. The CDR3 loop spans 12 amino acids. J gave up 7 bases and V 8 bases, and 5 bases lay outside the gene matches. The V gene's germline CDR1 is MNHEY and CDR2 SVGAGI. The CDR3 DNA reads as TGTGCCAGCCGACAGGGAAGACAGCCCCAGCATTTT. Its translation: CASRQGRQPQHF.

The rearrangement joins TRBV12-5 to TRBJ2-2, with 7 bases fitting TRBD2. The CDR3 spans 12 residues. Trimming removed 6 bases from V and 12 bases from J; junction bases left unmatched: 7. Germline loops: CDR1 LGHNT, CDR2 FRNRAP. CDR3 in DNA: TGTGCTAGTGGCCGCCAGGGAGGGCAGCTGTTTTTT. Its protein product is CASGRQGGQLFF.